A selection of T cell receptor beta chains follows, all from one sample in a study of blood T cell repertoires in COVID-19. Produced via immunoSEQ multiplex PCR; TCRdb's table is partial and in-frame only. The sample records about 150,000 clones, around 86% being singletons. Sequencing used PBMCs or T cells enriched from blood (not recorded which). The source of these receptors is a man aged 45 to 65 who had recovered from COVID-19. Each CDR3 is given with its conserved first and last residue. Fields, in order: CDR3 protein, CDR3 DNA, clone size, V gene, J gene, D gene. The D gene is left open where the match is weak. Rows give clone size only sometimes, using once, few, many, or a class for an expanded clone.

CDR3 protein: CASSPGRGELFF
CDR3 DNA: TGCGCCAGCAGCCCGGGAAGGGGGGAGCTGTTTTTT
clone size: few
V gene: TRBV4-3
J gene: TRBJ2-2
D gene: -

CDR3 protein: CASRVSGQPNYGYTF
CDR3 DNA: TGCGCCAGCAGGGTGTCGGGACAGCCGAACTATGGCTACACCTTC
clone size: -
V gene: TRBV5-1
J gene: TRBJ1-2
D gene: TRBD1

CDR3 protein: CASHWNTGELFF
CDR3 DNA: TGTGCCAGTCATTGGAACACCGGGGAGCTGTTTTTT
clone size: -
V gene: TRBV12-3/TRBV12-4
J gene: TRBJ2-2
D gene: -

CDR3 protein: CASSSIEDTEAFF
CDR3 DNA: TGTGCCAGCAGCTCTATCGAAGACACTGAAGCTTTCTTT
clone size: -
V gene: TRBV5-4
J gene: TRBJ1-1
D gene: -

CDR3 protein: CASNSRETNYGYTF
CDR3 DNA: TGTGCCAGCAACTCTAGGGAGACTAACTATGGCTACACCTTC
clone size: -
V gene: TRBV2
J gene: TRBJ1-2
D gene: -

CDR3 protein: CASSQVYTGTSGGTERGTQYF
CDR3 DNA: TGCGCCAGCAGCCAGGTCTACACCGGGACTAGCGGGGGGACGGAAAGAGGGACCCAGTACTTC
clone size: few
V gene: TRBV4-3
J gene: TRBJ2-5
D gene: TRBD2

CDR3 protein: CASSPPYTGELFF
CDR3 DNA: TGTGCCAGCAGCCCCCCTTACACCGGGGAGCTGTTTTTT
clone size: once
V gene: TRBV11-2
J gene: TRBJ2-2
D gene: -

CDR3 protein: CASSQVDRPYEQYF
CDR3 DNA: TGCGCCAGCAGCCAAGTTGACAGGCCCTACGAGCAGTACTTC
clone size: few
V gene: TRBV4-1
J gene: TRBJ2-7
D gene: -

CDR3 protein: CASSIDWPGDSYTF
CDR3 DNA: TGTGCCAGTAGTATAGATTGGCCAGGGGATAGCTACACCTTC
clone size: -
V gene: TRBV19
J gene: TRBJ1-2
D gene: -

CDR3 protein: CASSVQRISYNEQFF
CDR3 DNA: TGTGCCAGCAGCGTACAGCGGATCTCCTACAATGAGCAGTTCTTC
clone size: -
V gene: TRBV9
J gene: TRBJ2-1
D gene: -

CDR3 protein: CASSQVLSQPQHF
CDR3 DNA: TGCGCCAGCAGCCAAGTTCTGAGTCAGCCCCAGCATTTT
clone size: -
V gene: TRBV4-1
J gene: TRBJ1-5
D gene: -

CDR3 protein: CASSMTTGGRAFF
CDR3 DNA: TGTGCCAGCAGTATGACGACAGGGGGTAGAGCTTTCTTT
clone size: -
V gene: TRBV6-5
J gene: TRBJ1-1
D gene: TRBD1

CDR3 protein: CASSQTESNQPQHF
CDR3 DNA: TGTGCCAGCAGTCAGACAGAATCCAATCAGCCCCAGCATTTT
clone size: -
V gene: TRBV27
J gene: TRBJ1-5
D gene: -

CDR3 protein: CASSTQLAGVGKTQYF
CDR3 DNA: TGTGCCAGCAGTACCCAATTAGCGGGAGTGGGGAAGACCCAGTACTTC
clone size: -
V gene: TRBV27
J gene: TRBJ2-5
D gene: TRBD2

CDR3 protein: CASSPGYSGGSVADTQYF
CDR3 DNA: TGTGCCAGTTCCCCGGGGTATAGCGGGGGGAGTGTTGCAGATACGCAGTATTTT
clone size: -
V gene: TRBV19
J gene: TRBJ2-3
D gene: TRBD2

CDR3 protein: CAWRAFYNEQFF
CDR3 DNA: TGTGCCTGGAGGGCTTTCTACAATGAGCAGTTCTTC
clone size: -
V gene: TRBV30
J gene: TRBJ2-1
D gene: -

CDR3 protein: CASSLDRGYEQYF
CDR3 DNA: TGTGCCAGCAGCTTAGACAGGGGCTACGAGCAGTACTTC
clone size: -
V gene: TRBV7-2
J gene: TRBJ2-7
D gene: TRBD1

CDR3 protein: CASSPTAVTTVVELFF
CDR3 DNA: TGTGCCAGCTCACCAACCGCAGTCACTACGGTGGTGGAACTGTTTTTT
clone size: -
V gene: TRBV18
J gene: TRBJ1-4
D gene: -

CDR3 protein: CASSFTGGEETQYF
CDR3 DNA: TGTGCCAGCAGCTTCACAGGGGGCGAAGAGACCCAGTACTTC
clone size: -
V gene: TRBV11-2
J gene: TRBJ2-5
D gene: TRBD1

CDR3 protein: CSASRRNKGVFF
CDR3 DNA: TGCAGTGCTAGTAGACGGAACAAGGGAGTTTTCTTT
clone size: -
V gene: TRBV20-1
J gene: TRBJ1-1
D gene: -